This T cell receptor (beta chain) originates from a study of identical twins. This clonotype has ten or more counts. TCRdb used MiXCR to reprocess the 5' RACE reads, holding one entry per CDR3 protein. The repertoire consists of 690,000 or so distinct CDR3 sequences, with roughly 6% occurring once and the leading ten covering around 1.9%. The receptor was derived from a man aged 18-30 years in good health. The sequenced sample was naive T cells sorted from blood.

The CDR3 DNA reads TGTGCCAGCAGCTTTCTTTCGAGGTTGAGTCGCACAGATACGCAGTATTTT. Protein: CASSFLSRLSRTDTQYF. V gene TRBV7-8 combines with J gene TRBJ2-3; D gene unclear. This CDR3 spans 17 amino acids. Trimming shortened V by 3 bases and J by 1 base, and 17 bases separated the two germline ends. In germline, CDR1 is SGHVS, CDR2 FQNEAQ.